This is a list of T cell receptor beta chains from one sample in a study of T cell responses to AZD1222 COVID-19 vaccine. Clones were sequenced by immunoSEQ multiplex PCR, and TCRdb holds only the in-frame ones, with some missing. In the table there are over 100,000 clones, around 87% of which are singletons. The specimen was peripheral blood, collected on day 0 of AZD1222 vaccination. The receptors were gathered from an adult in good health. Each CDR3 is given with its conserved first and last residue. Fields, in order: J gene, clone size, D gene, V gene, CDR3 protein, CDR3 DNA. A D gene is named only where the DNA matches it firmly. Clone size is not always given. Where it is, it says once, few, many or a class for expanded clones.

j_gene: TRBJ2-7; abundance: .; d_gene: .; v_gene: TRBV28; CDR3aa: CASSLSAGEQYF; CDR3nt: TGTGCCAGCAGTTTATCGGCAGGGGAGCAGTACTTC
j_gene: TRBJ2-7; abundance: .; d_gene: TRBD1; v_gene: TRBV19; CDR3aa: CASNPRTGGGEQYF; CDR3nt: TGTGCCAGTAACCCCCGGACAGGGGGAGGCGAGCAGTACTTC
j_gene: TRBJ1-6; abundance: once; d_gene: .; v_gene: TRBV28; CDR3aa: CASRDSLQNSPLHF; CDR3nt: TGTGCCAGCCGAGATTCACTACAGAATTCACCCCTCCACTTT
j_gene: TRBJ2-3; abundance: .; d_gene: .; v_gene: TRBV7-2; CDR3aa: CASSLATDTQYF; CDR3nt: TGTGCCAGCAGCTTAGCCACAGATACGCAGTATTTT
j_gene: TRBJ1-4; abundance: .; d_gene: .; v_gene: TRBV19; CDR3aa: CASSIQGEKLFF; CDR3nt: TGTGCCAGTAGTATTCAGGGGGAAAAACTGTTTTTT
j_gene: TRBJ2-2; abundance: .; d_gene: TRBD1; v_gene: TRBV11-3; CDR3aa: CASSLGLTGEAGELFF; CDR3nt: TGTGCCAGCAGCCTGGGCCTGACAGGGGAGGCCGGGGAGCTGTTTTTT
j_gene: TRBJ2-1; abundance: .; d_gene: TRBD2; v_gene: TRBV28; CDR3aa: CASSPGGGASIGYNEQFF; CDR3nt: TGTGCCAGCAGCCCCGGGGGGGGCGCGTCGATTGGGTACAATGAGCAGTTCTTC
j_gene: TRBJ1-3; abundance: .; d_gene: .; v_gene: TRBV10-3; CDR3aa: CAISESLGAISGNTIYF; CDR3nt: TGTGCCATCAGTGAGTCTTTAGGAGCGATCTCTGGAAACACCATATATTTT
j_gene: TRBJ2-1; abundance: .; d_gene: .; v_gene: TRBV19; CDR3aa: CASSVDRSSYNEQFF; CDR3nt: TGTGCCAGTAGTGTGGACCGCAGCTCCTACAATGAGCAGTTCTTC
j_gene: TRBJ2-1; abundance: .; d_gene: TRBD1; v_gene: TRBV7-9; CDR3aa: CASSPPGQPHNEQFF; CDR3nt: TGTGCCAGCAGCCCCCCGGGACAGCCTCACAATGAGCAGTTCTTC
j_gene: TRBJ2-2; abundance: .; d_gene: .; v_gene: TRBV6-2/TRBV6-3; CDR3aa: CASSSGRPSTGELFF; CDR3nt: TGTGCCAGCAGTTCTGGGCGGCCCTCCACCGGGGAGCTGTTTTTT
j_gene: TRBJ2-2; abundance: .; d_gene: TRBD1; v_gene: TRBV18; CDR3aa: CASSPRGQGPTGELFF; CDR3nt: TGTGCCAGCTCACCACGGGGACAGGGACCGACCGGGGAGCTGTTTTTT
j_gene: TRBJ1-6; abundance: .; d_gene: .; v_gene: TRBV6-7; CDR3aa: CASSYLAQGFKLGYNSPLHF; CDR3nt: TGTGCCAGCAGTTACCTTGCCCAGGGGTTTAAGTTAGGGTATAATTCACCCCTCCACTTT
j_gene: TRBJ1-5; abundance: .; d_gene: .; v_gene: TRBV6-1; CDR3aa: CASSEGGGYSNQPQHF; CDR3nt: TGTGCCAGCAGTGAAGGGGGGGGGTATAGCAATCAGCCCCAGCATTTT
j_gene: TRBJ2-5; abundance: .; d_gene: .; v_gene: TRBV18; CDR3aa: CASSPAGETQYF; CDR3nt: TGTGCCAGCTCACCGGCCGGAGAGACCCAGTACTTC
j_gene: TRBJ2-7; abundance: few; d_gene: TRBD1; v_gene: TRBV18; CDR3aa: CASSDDRETQYF; CDR3nt: TGTGCCAGCTCGGATGACAGGGAAACGCAGTACTTC
j_gene: TRBJ2-3; abundance: .; d_gene: .; v_gene: TRBV3-1/TRBV3-2; CDR3aa: CASSPATTDTQYF; CDR3nt: TGTGCCAGCAGTCCCGCAACTACAGATACGCAGTATTTT
j_gene: TRBJ1-5; abundance: .; d_gene: .; v_gene: TRBV6-1; CDR3aa: CASSRAEQPQHF; CDR3nt: TGTGCCAGCAGTAGGGCCGAGCAGCCCCAGCATTTT
j_gene: TRBJ2-1; abundance: .; d_gene: .; v_gene: TRBV9; CDR3aa: CASSVGILMYNEQFF; CDR3nt: TGTGCCAGCAGCGTAGGAATCCTGATGTACAATGAGCAGTTCTTC
j_gene: TRBJ2-7; abundance: .; d_gene: TRBD1; v_gene: TRBV18; CDR3aa: CASSPTGSWEQYF; CDR3nt: TGTGCCAGCTCACCGACAGGGTCGTGGGAGCAGTACTTC
j_gene: TRBJ2-2; abundance: few; d_gene: .; v_gene: TRBV12-2; CDR3aa: CASRLGHTGELFF; CDR3nt: TGTGCAAGTCGGCTAGGCCACACCGGGGAGCTGTTTTTT
j_gene: TRBJ2-1; abundance: .; d_gene: .; v_gene: TRBV27; CDR3aa: CASSFKMTVRSAEQFF; CDR3nt: TGTGCCAGCAGTTTCAAAATGACAGTACGGTCAGCCGAGCAGTTCTTC
j_gene: TRBJ2-4; abundance: .; d_gene: .; v_gene: TRBV6-2/TRBV6-3; CDR3aa: CASSPETTAKNIQYF; CDR3nt: TGTGCCAGCAGCCCCGAAACGACAGCCAAAAACATTCAGTACTTC
j_gene: TRBJ2-3; abundance: .; d_gene: .; v_gene: TRBV9; CDR3aa: CASSVVGSPSTDTQYF; CDR3nt: TGTGCCAGCAGCGTAGTCGGCAGCCCTAGCACAGATACGCAGTATTTT
j_gene: TRBJ2-1; abundance: .; d_gene: TRBD2; v_gene: TRBV4-3; CDR3aa: CASSQDRLAGNNEQFF; CDR3nt: TGCGCCAGCAGCCAAGATCGACTAGCGGGAAACAATGAGCAGTTCTTC
j_gene: TRBJ2-5; abundance: few; d_gene: .; v_gene: TRBV7-9; CDR3aa: CASSSRRSQETQYF; CDR3nt: TGTGCCAGCAGCTCTAGACGGAGCCAAGAGACCCAGTACTTC
j_gene: TRBJ2-3; abundance: .; d_gene: .; v_gene: TRBV6-4; CDR3aa: CASSDSDTDTQYF; CDR3nt: TGTGCCAGCAGTGACTCGGACACAGATACGCAGTATTTT
j_gene: TRBJ2-7; abundance: .; d_gene: TRBD1; v_gene: TRBV7-9; CDR3aa: CASSLETGWEQYF; CDR3nt: TGTGCCAGCAGCTTAGAGACAGGGTGGGAGCAGTACTTC
j_gene: TRBJ2-5; abundance: .; d_gene: .; v_gene: TRBV28; CDR3aa: CASSSTHRATKGETQYF; CDR3nt: TGTGCCAGCAGTTCAACGCACCGGGCCACGAAGGGGGAGACCCAGTACTTC